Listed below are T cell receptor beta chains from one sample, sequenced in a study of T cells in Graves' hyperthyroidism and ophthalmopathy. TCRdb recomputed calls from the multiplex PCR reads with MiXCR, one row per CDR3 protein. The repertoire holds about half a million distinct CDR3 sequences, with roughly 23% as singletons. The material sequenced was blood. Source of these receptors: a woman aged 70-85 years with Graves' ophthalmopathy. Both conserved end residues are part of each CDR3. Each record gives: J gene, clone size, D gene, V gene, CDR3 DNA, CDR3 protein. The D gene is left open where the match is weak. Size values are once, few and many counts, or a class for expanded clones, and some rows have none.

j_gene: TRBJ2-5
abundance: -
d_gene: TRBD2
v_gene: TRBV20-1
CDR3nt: TGCAGTGCTGAAGGGGCTAGCGGGAGATTCGGAGAGACCCAGTACTTC
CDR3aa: CSAEGASGRFGETQYF

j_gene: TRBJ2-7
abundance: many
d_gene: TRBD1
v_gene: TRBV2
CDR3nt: TGTGCCAGCAACAGGGGGCTCAACGAGCAGTACTTC
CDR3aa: CASNRGLNEQYF

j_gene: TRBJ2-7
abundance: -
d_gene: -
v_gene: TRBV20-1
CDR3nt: TGCAGTGCTAGTGGCGGGCGCAACCCCTACGAGCAGTACTTC
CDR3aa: CSASGGRNPYEQYF

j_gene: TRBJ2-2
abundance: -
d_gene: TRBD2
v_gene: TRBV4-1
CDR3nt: TGCGCCAGCAGCCAAGACCAACTAGCGGGACTAATCGGGGAGCTGTTTTTT
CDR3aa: CASSQDQLAGLIGELFF

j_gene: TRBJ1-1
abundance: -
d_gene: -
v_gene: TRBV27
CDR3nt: TGTGCCAGCAGTTTAGGCGTACGTCGTGAAGCTTTCTTT
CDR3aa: CASSLGVRREAFF

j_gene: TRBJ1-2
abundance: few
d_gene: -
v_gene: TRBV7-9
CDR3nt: TGTGCCAGCAGCGAGACGGTCTCCTATGGCTACACCTTC
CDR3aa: CASSETVSYGYTF

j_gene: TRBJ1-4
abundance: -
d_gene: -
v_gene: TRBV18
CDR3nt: TGTGCCAGCTCACCTGACAGAGCTAATGAAAAACTGTTTTTT
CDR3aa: CASSPDRANEKLFF

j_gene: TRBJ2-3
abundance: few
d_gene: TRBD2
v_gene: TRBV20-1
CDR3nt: TGCAGTGCTGGAGGACTAGCGGGGGTCACAGATACGCAGTATTTT
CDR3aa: CSAGGLAGVTDTQYF

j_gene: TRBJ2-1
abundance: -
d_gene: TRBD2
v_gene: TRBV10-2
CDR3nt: TGCGCCAGCAGTGAGCAGCGGGGCTACAATGAGCAGTTCTTC
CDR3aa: CASSEQRGYNEQFF

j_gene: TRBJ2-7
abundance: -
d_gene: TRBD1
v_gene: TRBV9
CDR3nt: TGTGCCAGCAGCCGCGGGTCGCAGGGGGATTACGAGCAGTACTTC
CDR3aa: CASSRGSQGDYEQYF

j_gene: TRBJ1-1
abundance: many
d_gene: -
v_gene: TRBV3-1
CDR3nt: TGTGCCAGCAGCCAAGCTCAGAACACTGAAGCTTTCTTT
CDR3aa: CASSQAQNTEAFF

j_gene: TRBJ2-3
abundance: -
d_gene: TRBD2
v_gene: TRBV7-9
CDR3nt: TGTGCCAGCAGCTTCGGGGGACTAGCGGGAGGCGCAGATACGCAGTATTTT
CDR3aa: CASSFGGLAGGADTQYF

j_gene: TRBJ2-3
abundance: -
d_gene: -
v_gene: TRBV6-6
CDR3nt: TGTGCCAGCAGTTACTCAAGAGTCTGGGGTTGGTATTTT
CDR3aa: CASSYSRVWGWYF

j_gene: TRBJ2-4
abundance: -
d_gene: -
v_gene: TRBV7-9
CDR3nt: TGTGCCAGCAGCTTAGGAGGTGGGGCTTTCGAGTACTTC
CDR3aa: CASSLGGGAFEYF

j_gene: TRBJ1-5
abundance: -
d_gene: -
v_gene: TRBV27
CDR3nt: TGTGCCAGCAGTTCCAACATCGTCGGCAATCAGCCCCAGCATTTT
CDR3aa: CASSSNIVGNQPQHF

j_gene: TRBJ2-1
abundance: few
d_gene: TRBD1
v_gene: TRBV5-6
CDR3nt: TGTGCCAGCAGCCCTACAGGGGCCATTGAGCAGTTCTTC
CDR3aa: CASSPTGAIEQFF

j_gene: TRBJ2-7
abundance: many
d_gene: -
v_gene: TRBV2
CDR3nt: TGTGCCAGCAGTGTGCTCAGGGGCTCCTACGAGCAGTACTTC
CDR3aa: CASSVLRGSYEQYF

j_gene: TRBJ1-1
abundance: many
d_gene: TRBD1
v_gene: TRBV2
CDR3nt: TGTGCCAGCAGTGAATGGACAGGGGGGGCTTTCTTT
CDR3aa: CASSEWTGGAFF

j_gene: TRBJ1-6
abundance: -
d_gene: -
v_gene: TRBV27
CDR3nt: TGTGCCAGCAGTTTCGGGTCAGTCTCCTATAATTCACCCCTCCACTTT
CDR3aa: CASSFGSVSYNSPLHF

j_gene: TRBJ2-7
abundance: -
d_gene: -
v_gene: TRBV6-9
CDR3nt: TGTGCCAGCAGTTACGTTCCTGGACAGAACTACGAGCAGTACTTC
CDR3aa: CASSYVPGQNYEQYF

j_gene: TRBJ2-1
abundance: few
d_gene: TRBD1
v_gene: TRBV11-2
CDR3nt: TGTGCCAGCAGGTCGACAGGGGAATATTACAATGAGCAGTTCTTC
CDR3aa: CASRSTGEYYNEQFF

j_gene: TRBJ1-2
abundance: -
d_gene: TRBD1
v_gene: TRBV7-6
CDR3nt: TGTGCCAGCAGCAAAAGACAGGGGGAAAACTATGGCTACACCTTC
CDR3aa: CASSKRQGENYGYTF

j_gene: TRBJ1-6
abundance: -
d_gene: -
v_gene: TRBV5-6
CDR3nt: TGTGCCAGCAGCCACTCTATGGGGGAGAATTCACCCCTCCACTTT
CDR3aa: CASSHSMGENSPLHF

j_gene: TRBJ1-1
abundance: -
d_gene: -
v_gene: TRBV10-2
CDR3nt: TGCGCCAGCAGGCAGGACATTAACCTAGCTTTCTTT
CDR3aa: CASRQDINLAFF

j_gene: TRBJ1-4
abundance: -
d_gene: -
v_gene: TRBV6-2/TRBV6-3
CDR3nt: TGTGCCAGCAGAGTCCCGACGGCAACTAATGAAAAACTGTTTTTT
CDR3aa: CASRVPTATNEKLFF

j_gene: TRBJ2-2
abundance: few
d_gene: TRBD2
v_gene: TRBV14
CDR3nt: TGTGCCAGCAGCCAACTGAGGGAGGGTTACACCGGGGAGCTGTTTTTT
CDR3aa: CASSQLREGYTGELFF

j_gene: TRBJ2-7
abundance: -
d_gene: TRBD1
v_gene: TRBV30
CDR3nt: TGTGCCTGGAGTGTACCAGGGGGCAGGTACGAGCAGTACTTC
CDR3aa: CAWSVPGGRYEQYF

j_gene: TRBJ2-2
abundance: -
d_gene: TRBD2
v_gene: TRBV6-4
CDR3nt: TGTGCCAGCAGGCGGGAGATGAATACCGGGGAGCTGTTTTTT
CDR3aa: CASRREMNTGELFF

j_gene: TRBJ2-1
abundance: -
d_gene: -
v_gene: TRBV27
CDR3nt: TGTGCCAGCAGTACCCCGAGCCGACTACCCAATGAGCAGTTCTTC
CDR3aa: CASSTPSRLPNEQFF

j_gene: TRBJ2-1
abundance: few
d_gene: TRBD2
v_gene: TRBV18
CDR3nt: TGTGCCAGCTCACCTACTAGCGGGAGGCCACCCTCCTACAATGAGCAGTTCTTC
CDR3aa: CASSPTSGRPPSYNEQFF

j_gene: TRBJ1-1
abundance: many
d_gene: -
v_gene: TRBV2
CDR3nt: TGTGCCAGCAGTGAAGCTACAGGGTACATGAACACTGAAGCTTTCTTT
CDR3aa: CASSEATGYMNTEAFF

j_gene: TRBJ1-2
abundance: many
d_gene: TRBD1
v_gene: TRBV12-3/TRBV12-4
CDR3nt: TGTGCCAGCAGTCCCCGGGGGAGGACAGGGTATGGCTACACCTTC
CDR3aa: CASSPRGRTGYGYTF

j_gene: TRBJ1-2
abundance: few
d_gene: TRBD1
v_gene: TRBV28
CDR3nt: TGTGCCAGCAAGGCAGGGGGCCAGGGCTATGGCTACACCTTC
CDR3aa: CASKAGGQGYGYTF

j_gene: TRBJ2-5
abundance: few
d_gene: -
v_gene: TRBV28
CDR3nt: TGTGCCAGCAGGCCTGGAGGGGCGGGGGAGACCCAGTACTTC
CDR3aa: CASRPGGAGETQYF

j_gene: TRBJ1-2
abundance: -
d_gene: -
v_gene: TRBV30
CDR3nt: TGTGCCTGGATAGTACCTTCCGGCTACACCTTC
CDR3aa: CAWIVPSGYTF

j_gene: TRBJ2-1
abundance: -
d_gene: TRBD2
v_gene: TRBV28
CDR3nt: TGTGCCAGCAGTTTGGCCCTGCCCCTGGCGGGAGGGCCCAACAATGAGCAGTTCTTC
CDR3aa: CASSLALPLAGGPNNEQFF

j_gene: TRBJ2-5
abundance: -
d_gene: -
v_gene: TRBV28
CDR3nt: TGTGCCAGCAGTTTAACGGGGCCCGCAGAGACCCAGTACTTC
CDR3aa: CASSLTGPAETQYF

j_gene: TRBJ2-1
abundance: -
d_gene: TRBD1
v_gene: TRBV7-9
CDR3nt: TGTGCCGGGCAACCGGGACAGAGCTACAATGAGCAGTTCTTC
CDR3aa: CAGQPGQSYNEQFF

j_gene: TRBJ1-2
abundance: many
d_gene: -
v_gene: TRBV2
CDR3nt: TGTGCCAGCAGTGTAGGGGGTAATGGCTACACCTTC
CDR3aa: CASSVGGNGYTF

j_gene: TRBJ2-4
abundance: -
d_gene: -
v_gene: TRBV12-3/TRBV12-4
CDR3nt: TGTGCCAGCAGCCGTCCTTTCGGGGACGCCAAAAACATTCAGTACTTC
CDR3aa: CASSRPFGDAKNIQYF

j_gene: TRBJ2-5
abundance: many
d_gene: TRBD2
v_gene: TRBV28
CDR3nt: TGTGCCAGCGCCAGTTCCGGACGGCGCTCCGGGACTAGCGGGAGAACAGAGACCCAGTACTTC
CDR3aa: CASASSGRRSGTSGRTETQYF

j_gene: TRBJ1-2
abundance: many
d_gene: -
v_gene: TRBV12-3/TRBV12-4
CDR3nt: TGTGCCAGCAGCCTTTATACCCCCCGGGGGCGTTATGGCTACACCTTC
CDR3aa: CASSLYTPRGRYGYTF

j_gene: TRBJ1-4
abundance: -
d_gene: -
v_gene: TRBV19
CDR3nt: TGTGCCAGTAATGACTCGGGTAATGAAAAACTGTTTTTT
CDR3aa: CASNDSGNEKLFF

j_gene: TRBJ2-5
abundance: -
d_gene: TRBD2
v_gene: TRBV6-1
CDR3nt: TGTGCCAGCAGTAGTAGGGAATCGGGGAGGGCCCTTGGGACCCAGTACTTC
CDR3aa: CASSSRESGRALGTQYF

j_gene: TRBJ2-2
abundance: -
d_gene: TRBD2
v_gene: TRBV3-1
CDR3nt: TGTGCCAGCAGCCCCCGGACTAGCGGGGAGAACACCGGGGAGCTGTTTTTT
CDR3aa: CASSPRTSGENTGELFF

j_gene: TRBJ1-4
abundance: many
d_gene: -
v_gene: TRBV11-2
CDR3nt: TGTGCCAGCAGCTCTAGTACTGGTGAAAAACTGTTTTTT
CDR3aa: CASSSSTGEKLFF

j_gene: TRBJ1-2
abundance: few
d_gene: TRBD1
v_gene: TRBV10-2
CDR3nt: TGCGCCACCACCAAGGGGGCAAGAACTGCTAACTATGGCTACACCTTC
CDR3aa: CATTKGARTANYGYTF

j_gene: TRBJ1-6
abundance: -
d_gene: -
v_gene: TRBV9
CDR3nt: TGTGCCAGCAGCCTCCGGAGGGACGGGAATTCACCCCTCCACTTT
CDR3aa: CASSLRRDGNSPLHF

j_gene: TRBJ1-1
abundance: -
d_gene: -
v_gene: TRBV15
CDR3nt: TGTGCCACCAGCAGAGCCAGGACGTCCCTCACTGAAGCTTTCTTT
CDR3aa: CATSRARTSLTEAFF